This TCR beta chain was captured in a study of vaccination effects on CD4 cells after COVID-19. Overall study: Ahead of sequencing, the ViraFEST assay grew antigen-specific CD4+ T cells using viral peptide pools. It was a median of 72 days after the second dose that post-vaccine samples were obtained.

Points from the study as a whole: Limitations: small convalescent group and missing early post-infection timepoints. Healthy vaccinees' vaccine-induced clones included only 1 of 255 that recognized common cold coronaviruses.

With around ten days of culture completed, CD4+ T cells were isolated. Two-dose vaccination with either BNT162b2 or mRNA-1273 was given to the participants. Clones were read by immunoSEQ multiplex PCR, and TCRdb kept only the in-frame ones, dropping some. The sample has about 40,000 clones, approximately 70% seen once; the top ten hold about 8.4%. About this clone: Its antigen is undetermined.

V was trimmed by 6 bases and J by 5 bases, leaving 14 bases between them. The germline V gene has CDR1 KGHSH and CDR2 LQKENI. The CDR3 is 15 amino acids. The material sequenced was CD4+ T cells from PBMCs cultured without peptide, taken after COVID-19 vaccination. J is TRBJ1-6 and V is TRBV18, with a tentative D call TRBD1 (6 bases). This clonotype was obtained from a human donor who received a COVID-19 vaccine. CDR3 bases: TGTGCCAGCTCCCGAACGACAGGAAATAATTCACCCCTCCACTTT. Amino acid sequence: CASSRTTGNNSPLHF.